This T cell receptor (beta chain) comes out of a study of siplizumab effects on memory and regulatory T cells. The germline V and J ends were trimmed by 4 bases and 10 bases, with 9 bases remaining between them. The germline V gene has CDR1 SGHNT and CDR2 YYREEE (reference sequence). CDR3 size: 11 residues. Here immunoSEQ multiplex PCR was the method, and the copy in TCRdb shows in-frame clones only, minus some. The sample has some 99,000 clones, about 91% seen once. With regard to this clone: Antigen specificity is unknown.

Findings of the study overall: No naive or memory phenotype could be assigned to roughly 75-95% of proliferating clones. Siplizumab significantly decreased alloreactive sequences from unstimulated CD4+ memory cells. Proof of suppressive function in proliferating Tregs from siplizumab cultures was not established. Most alloreactive clones went unmapped to unstimulated subsets; only a minor fraction mapped.

This receptor was identified in a human donor in good health. The sample was Tregs sorted from blood. The rearrangement links TRBV5-4 to TRBJ2-1, with D tentatively TRBD1 or TRBD2 (5 bases each). The DNA for the CDR3 is TGTGCCAGCAGCCGCCGGGACGAGCAGTTCTTC. It yields the protein CASSRRDEQFF.